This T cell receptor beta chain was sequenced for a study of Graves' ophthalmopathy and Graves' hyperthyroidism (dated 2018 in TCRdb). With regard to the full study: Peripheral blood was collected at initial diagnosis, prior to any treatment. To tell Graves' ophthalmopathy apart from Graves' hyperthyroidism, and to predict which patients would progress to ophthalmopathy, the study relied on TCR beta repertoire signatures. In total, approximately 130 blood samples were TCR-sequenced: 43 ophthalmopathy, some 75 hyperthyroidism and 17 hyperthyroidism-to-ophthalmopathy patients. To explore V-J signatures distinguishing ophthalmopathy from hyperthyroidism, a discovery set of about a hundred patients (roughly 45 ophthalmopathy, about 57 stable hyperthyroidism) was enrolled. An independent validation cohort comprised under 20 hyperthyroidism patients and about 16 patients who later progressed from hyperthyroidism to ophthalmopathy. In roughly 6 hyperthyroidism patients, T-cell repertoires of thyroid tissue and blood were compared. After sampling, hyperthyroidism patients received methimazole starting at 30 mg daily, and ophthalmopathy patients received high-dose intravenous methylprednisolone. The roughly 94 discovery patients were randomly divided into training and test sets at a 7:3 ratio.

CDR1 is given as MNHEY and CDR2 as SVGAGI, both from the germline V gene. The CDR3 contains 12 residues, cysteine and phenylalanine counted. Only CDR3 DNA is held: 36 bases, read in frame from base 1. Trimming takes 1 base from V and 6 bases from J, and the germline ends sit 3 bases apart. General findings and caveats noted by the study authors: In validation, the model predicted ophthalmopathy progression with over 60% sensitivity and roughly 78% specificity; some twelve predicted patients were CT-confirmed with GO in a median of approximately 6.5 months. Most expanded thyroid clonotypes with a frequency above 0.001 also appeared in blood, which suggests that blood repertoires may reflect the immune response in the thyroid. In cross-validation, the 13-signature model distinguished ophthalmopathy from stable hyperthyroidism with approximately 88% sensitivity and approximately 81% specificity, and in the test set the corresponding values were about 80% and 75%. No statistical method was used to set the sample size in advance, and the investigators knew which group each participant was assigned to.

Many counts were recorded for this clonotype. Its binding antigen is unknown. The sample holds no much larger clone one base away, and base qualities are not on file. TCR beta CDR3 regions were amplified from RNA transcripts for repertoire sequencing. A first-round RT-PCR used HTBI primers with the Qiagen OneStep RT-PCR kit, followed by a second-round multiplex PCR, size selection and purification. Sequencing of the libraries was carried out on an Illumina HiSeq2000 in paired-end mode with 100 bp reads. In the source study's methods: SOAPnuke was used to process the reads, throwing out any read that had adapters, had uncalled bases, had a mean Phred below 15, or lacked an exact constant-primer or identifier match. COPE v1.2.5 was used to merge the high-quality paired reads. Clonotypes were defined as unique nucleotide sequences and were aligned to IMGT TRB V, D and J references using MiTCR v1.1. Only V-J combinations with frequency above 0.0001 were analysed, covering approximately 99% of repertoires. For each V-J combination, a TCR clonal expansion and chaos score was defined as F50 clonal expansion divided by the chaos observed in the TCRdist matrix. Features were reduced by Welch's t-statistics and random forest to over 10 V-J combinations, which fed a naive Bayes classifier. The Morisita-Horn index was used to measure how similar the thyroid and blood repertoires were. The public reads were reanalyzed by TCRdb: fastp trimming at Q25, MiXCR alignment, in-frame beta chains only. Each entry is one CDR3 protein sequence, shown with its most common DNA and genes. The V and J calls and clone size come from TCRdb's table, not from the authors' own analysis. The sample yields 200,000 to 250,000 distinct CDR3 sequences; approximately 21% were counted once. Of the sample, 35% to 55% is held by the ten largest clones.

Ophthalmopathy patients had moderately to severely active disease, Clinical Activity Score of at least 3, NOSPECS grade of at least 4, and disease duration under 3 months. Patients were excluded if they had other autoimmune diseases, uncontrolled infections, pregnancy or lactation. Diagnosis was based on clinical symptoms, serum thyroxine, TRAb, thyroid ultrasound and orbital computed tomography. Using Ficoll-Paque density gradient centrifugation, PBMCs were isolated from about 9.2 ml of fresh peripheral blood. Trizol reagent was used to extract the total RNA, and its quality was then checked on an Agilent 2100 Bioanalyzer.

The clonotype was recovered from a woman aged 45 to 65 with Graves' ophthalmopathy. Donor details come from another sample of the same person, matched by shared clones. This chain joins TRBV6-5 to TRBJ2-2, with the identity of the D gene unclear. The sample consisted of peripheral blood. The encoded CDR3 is CASSYLSGELFF. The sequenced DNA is TGTGCCAGCAGTTACTTGTCCGGGGAGCTGTTTTTT.